Listed below are T cell receptor beta chains from one sample, sequenced in a study of T cell changes during pregnancy in multiple sclerosis. TCRdb's copy holds only in-frame clones and misses some; the assay was immunoSEQ multiplex PCR. The sample lists about 100,000 clones, approximately 94% occurring once. This specimen was peripheral blood, taken before pregnancy. These receptors were collected from a female donor with multiple sclerosis, enrolled in a pregnancy study. CDR3s include the opening cysteine and the closing phenylalanine or tryptophan. Fields, in order: J gene, V gene, D gene, clone size, CDR3 protein, CDR3 DNA. A D gene is named only where the DNA matches it firmly. Some rows have no size entry. The others give once, few or many, or a class for an expanded clone.

TRBJ2-1 | TRBV5-1 | NA | NA | CASSLVAGTGEQFF | TGCGCCAGCAGCTTGGTTGCGGGAACGGGTGAGCAGTTCTTC
TRBJ2-1 | TRBV10-3 | TRBD2 | NA | CAIGSGLGVYNEQFF | TGTGCCATCGGATCTGGACTAGGGGTCTACAATGAGCAGTTCTTC
TRBJ2-5 | TRBV5-1 | TRBD2 | NA | CATSTSGAPEETQYF | TGCGCCACCTCGACTAGCGGGGCCCCAGAAGAGACCCAGTACTTC
TRBJ1-5 | TRBV5-1 | TRBD1 | NA | CASSLGTGGGQPQHF | TGCGCCAGCAGCTTAGGGACAGGGGGCGGACAGCCCCAGCATTTT
TRBJ1-1 | TRBV28 | NA | few | CASSLIGGHTEAFF | TGTGCCAGCAGTTTGATCGGGGGGCACACTGAAGCTTTCTTT
TRBJ2-1 | TRBV7-7 | NA | NA | CASSLDMSSYNEQFF | TGTGCCAGCAGCTTGGACATGAGCTCCTACAATGAGCAGTTCTTC
TRBJ1-1 | TRBV27 | NA | NA | CASSRAGPGDTEAFF | TGTGCCAGCAGTCGAGCAGGGCCGGGGGACACTGAAGCTTTCTTT
TRBJ2-1 | TRBV9 | TRBD2 | NA | CASSTSGSYNEQFF | TGTGCCAGCAGCACCAGCGGGAGTTACAATGAGCAGTTCTTC
TRBJ2-2 | TRBV28 | TRBD1 | NA | CASSFAGTGYTGELFF | TGTGCCAGCAGTTTCGCCGGGACAGGTTACACCGGGGAGCTGTTTTTT
TRBJ2-7 | TRBV27 | TRBD1 | NA | CASKPGQKYEQYF | TGTGCCAGTAAACCGGGACAGAAATACGAGCAGTACTTC
TRBJ2-3 | TRBV5-1 | NA | NA | CASRLARADTQYF | TGCGCCAGCAGATTAGCACGCGCAGATACGCAGTATTTT
TRBJ2-1 | TRBV5-1 | TRBD2 | NA | CASSLMPSGGYNEQFF | TGCGCCAGCAGCTTGATGCCTAGCGGGGGTTACAATGAGCAGTTCTTC
TRBJ2-1 | TRBV19 | TRBD1 | NA | CASSIGGTGGDNEQFF | TGTGCCAGTAGTATAGGAGGGACAGGGGGCGACAATGAGCAGTTCTTC
TRBJ2-3 | TRBV6-1 | NA | NA | CASSGNRGADTQYF | TGTGCCAGCAGTGGAAACCGGGGTGCAGATACGCAGTATTTT
TRBJ1-4 | TRBV20-1 | NA | NA | CSARQDEKLFF | TGCAGTGCTAGACAGGATGAAAAACTGTTTTTT
TRBJ2-7 | TRBV28 | TRBD1 | NA | CASSFPSDRGNEQYF | TGTGCCAGCAGTTTCCCTTCTGACAGGGGGAACGAGCAGTACTTC
TRBJ2-7 | TRBV11-2 | NA | NA | CASRPTASYEQYF | TGTGCCAGCAGACCGACAGCCTCCTACGAGCAGTACTTC
TRBJ1-1 | TRBV6-5 | TRBD1 | NA | CASSYSPGGTEAFF | TGTGCCAGCAGTTACTCGCCAGGGGGTACTGAAGCTTTCTTT
TRBJ2-7 | TRBV7-2 | TRBD1 | NA | CASSNQAGQGYEQYF | TGTGCCAGCAGCAACCAAGCAGGACAGGGCTACGAGCAGTACTTC
TRBJ2-7 | TRBV4-1 | TRBD1 | once | CASSSSGPGQGAYEQYF | TGCGCCAGCAGCTCCTCCGGTCCGGGACAGGGAGCCTACGAGCAGTACTTC
TRBJ2-5 | TRBV6-1 | NA | NA | CASRVLIGETQYF | TGTGCCAGCAGGGTTCTCATCGGGGAGACCCAGTACTTC
TRBJ2-1 | TRBV4-1 | TRBD2 | NA | CASSPGTSGYNEQFF | TGCGCCAGCAGCCCGGGGACTAGCGGGTACAATGAGCAGTTCTTC